Following are 19 T cell receptor beta chains from one sample sequenced in a study of blood T cells in healthy people across ages. A sample-barcoded 5' primer and a J-beta primer mix were used in a second PCR of roughly 7 to 12 cycles. TCRdb passed the 5' RACE reads through MiXCR, listing each CDR3 protein once. The sample lists around 970,000 distinct CDR3 sequences, roughly half occurring once. The sample consisted of blood. These receptor sequences come from a woman aged 55-75 years in good health.

This sequence joins TRBV6-6 and TRBJ1-5; D remains ambiguous. Deletions cut 2 bases from V and 0 bases from J, with 5 bases between. The CDR3 runs 14 residues. Germline V gene data show CDR1 as MNHNY and CDR2 as SVGAGI (reference sequence). This CDR3 is CASSYTNSNQPQHF. The DNA for the CDR3 is TGTGCCAGCAGTTACACGAATAGCAATCAGCCCCAGCATTTT.

This chain connects TRBV7-2 to TRBJ2-6, with TRBD1 as a possible D gene (6 bases). This CDR3 has 15 residues. The V end was cut by 5 bases, the J end by 4 bases, with 12 bases between. CDR1 and CDR2 from the germline V gene are SGHTA and FQGNSA. The CDR3 region has the DNA TGTGCCAGCAGCCCACAGGGTACCGGGGCCAACGTCCTGACTTTC. This gives the protein CASSPQGTGANVLTF.

This clonotype was found a few times. The V and J genes are TRBV28 and TRBJ2-7; 11 bases are a match to TRBD2. This CDR3 contains 16 residues. Per germline, CDR1 MDHEN and CDR2 SYDVKM. J gave up 2 bases and V 3 bases, and 6 bases lay outside the gene matches. The DNA for the CDR3 is TGTGCCAGCAGTTTGGCCGCTAGCGGGAGGCCCTACGAGCAGTACTTC. Translated: CASSLAASGRPYEQYF.

CDR3 sequence (DNA): TGTGCCAGCAGCCCCGGGGTCTTAGCTTACGAGCAGTACTTC. Protein: CASSPGVLAYEQYF. This chain connects TRBV13 to TRBJ2-7, with a tentative D call TRBD2 (5 bases). Germline V lookup: CDR1 PRHDT, CDR2 FYEKMQ (reference sequence). V was cut by 5 bases and J by 4 bases, with 15 bases left in between. This CDR3 comprises 14 residues.

V usage is TRBV7-6 and J usage is TRBJ2-7; 13 nucleotides align to TRBD2. From germline, CDR1 is SGHVS and CDR2 FNYEAQ. The trim removed 4 bases at V and 7 bases at J, leaving 7 bases unmatched. The CDR3 runs to 15 residues. The CDR3 reads CASSSRRGLAGEQYF. The CDR3 DNA is TGTGCCAGCAGCTCACGACGGGGACTAGCGGGAGAGCAGTACTTC.

The V gene is TRBV7-9, the J gene TRBJ2-1; D possibly uses TRBD1 or TRBD2 (6 bases each). With 7 bases removed from V and 7 bases from J, the gap between germline ends came to 17 bases. The germline V gene encodes CDR1 SEHNR and CDR2 FQNEAQ (reference sequence). There are 14 residues in the CDR3. This CDR3 reads CASTILSGANEQFF. The CDR3 nucleotides read TGTGCCAGCACCATCCTATCGGGGGCGAATGAGCAGTTCTTC.

This clonotype was observed many times. The rearrangement links TRBV9 to TRBJ1-1; D remains ambiguous. The CDR3 totals 14 residues. V was shortened by 0 bases and J by 1 base, with 7 bases between the two germline ends. In germline, CDR1 is SGDLS, CDR2 YYNGEE. In DNA, the CDR3 is TGTGCCAGCAGCGTAGGTTGGGGGAACACTGAAGCTTTCTTT. Translation: CASSVGWGNTEAFF.

The gene calls are TRBV20-1 and TRBJ2-7; 14 positions match TRBD2. Looked up from germline, CDR1 is DFQATT and CDR2 is SNEGSKA (reference sequence). This CDR3 is built from 17 residues. Trimming removed 1 base from V and 2 bases from J; junction bases left unmatched: 7. CDR3 amino acids: CSARGRGTSGSPYEQYF. The CDR3 bases are TGCAGTGCTAGAGGCCGGGGGACTAGCGGGAGCCCCTACGAGCAGTACTTC.

This chain connects TRBV4-3 to TRBJ2-1; D is uncertain. The CDR3 contains 17 residues. V shed 0 bases and J shed 0 bases, with 12 bases lying between them. Germline V gives CDR1 LGHNA, CDR2 YSLEER. CDR3 protein: CASSQDSYPSSYNEQFF. CDR3 sequence (DNA): TGCGCCAGCAGCCAAGATAGTTACCCAAGCTCCTACAATGAGCAGTTCTTC.

The chain employs TRBV15 and TRBJ2-7, with D maybe TRBD1 (5 bases). The CDR3 has 14 residues. Trimming removed 5 bases at V and 2 bases at J, with 13 bases between. The germline gives CDR1 LNHNV, CDR2 YYDKDF (reference sequence). The CDR3 protein is CATSPRQPAYEQYF. The CDR3 DNA is TGTGCCACCAGCCCTCGACAGCCCGCCTACGAGCAGTACTTC.

The chain uses TRBV28 and TRBJ2-5; D is possibly TRBD1 (6 bases). The J call may be in error: the DNA end matches TRBJ2-7 better. Germline values: CDR1 MDHEN, CDR2 SYDVKM. CDR3 length equals 16 residues. The CDR3 reads CASSFPPRTVPSEQYF. CDR3 nucleotide sequence: TGTGCCAGCAGTTTTCCCCCTCGGACAGTCCCTAGCGAGCAGTACTTC.

V and J are TRBV28 and TRBJ2-7; 7 nucleotides line up with TRBD1. Germline CDR1 is MDHEN and CDR2 is SYDVKM. Losses at the gene ends were 8 bases for V and 6 bases for J; bases not matched to a gene: 13. This CDR3 contains 14 residues. CDR3 sequence (DNA): TGTGCCAGCTCCCCAGGGACAGATGGGAGCGAGCAGTACTTC. Translation gives CASSPGTDGSEQYF.

The chain links TRBV21-1 to TRBJ2-3. TRBV21-1 is a pseudogene. The CDR3 sequence is 16 residues long. The CDR3 nucleotides read TGTGCCAGCAGCAAAGCGTCGGAAACTAGCACAGATACGCAGTATTTT. This encodes CASSKASETSTDTQYF.

This clonotype was picked up a small number of times. J is TRBJ2-5 and V is TRBV7-6; D call uncertain. The V end was cut by 5 bases, the J end by 2 bases, with 12 bases between. Germline CDR1 is SGHVS and CDR2 is FNYEAQ. The CDR3 is 14 amino acids. The DNA for the CDR3 is TGTGCCAGCAGCCATGCCAGTGTTCAAGAGACCCAGTACTTC. Its protein is CASSHASVQETQYF.

The J gene is TRBJ1-6, the V gene TRBV7-6, with no clear D. The V end lost 1 base, the J end lost 10 bases, and 5 bases lay between the germline ends. This CDR3 has 12 residues. The germline CDR1 and CDR2 sequences are SGHVS and FNYEAQ. DNA of the CDR3: TGTGCCAGCAGCTTAGGTTCGTCACCCCTCCACTTT. It encodes CASSLGSSPLHF.

This chain links TRBV5-1 with TRBJ1-2; D is undetermined. Germline V CDR1 and CDR2: SGHRS, YFSETQ. This CDR3 region has 13 residues. V lost 2 bases and J lost 3, with 8 bases in between. In DNA, the CDR3 is TGCGCCAGCAGCTTCGTACAGCACTATGGCTACACCTTC. Translation gives CASSFVQHYGYTF.

This clonotype was found once. The chain carries TRBV3-1 and TRBJ2-2; tentatively, D is TRBD2 (5 bases). This CDR3 is built from 14 residues. The germline CDR1 and CDR2 sequences are LGHDT and YNNKEL (reference sequence). Deletions cut 1 base from V and 6 bases from J, with 9 bases between. The CDR3 nucleotides read TGTGCCAGCAGCCAAGTAGCGCGGGCCGGGGAGCTGTTTTTT. Amino acid sequence: CASSQVARAGELFF.

The chain recombines TRBV11-3 with TRBJ2-7; D is tentatively TRBD1 or TRBD2 (5 bases each). V lost 3 bases and J lost 7, with 13 bases in between. The V gene's germline CDR1 is SGHNT and CDR2 YENEEA. The CDR3 is 13 residues long. CDR3 nucleotides: TGTGCCAGCAGCTTCGGGGCAGACAATGAGCAGTACTTC. It translates to CASSFGADNEQYF.

This clonotype was found a few times. This chain links TRBV29-1 with TRBJ2-1; 12 nucleotides agree with TRBD2. The CDR3 extends over 11 amino acids. V shed 4 bases, J shed 13 bases, and the junction held 2 bases outside the gene matches. CDR1 is SQVTM, CDR2 ANQGSEA, per germline. In DNA, the CDR3 is TGCAGCGTTGGACTAGCGGGAGTTCAGTTCTTC. Its translation is CSVGLAGVQFF.